Listed here are 3 T cell receptor beta chains from one sample, sequenced in a study of T-cell memory formation after mild COVID-19. Via MiXCR, TCRdb re-called the 5' RACE reads, giving one row per CDR3 protein. The data contain hundreds of thousands of distinct CDR3 sequences, about 23% of them singletons. The sequenced material came from PBMCs or a T cell subset sorted from them (not recorded which). The receptors derive from an adult woman who had mild COVID-19 (a few samples of this study predate the infection). Cell type and time point are not known.

V and J are TRBV5-1 and TRBJ2-2; TRBD2 agrees at 14 bases. The CDR3 extends over 19 amino acids. V lost 1 base, J lost 7 bases, and 12 bases stayed unmatched. The germline V gene encodes CDR1 SGHRS and CDR2 YFSETQ. CDR3 coding DNA: TGCGCCAGCAGCTTGAGAGGACGTGGGACTAGCGGGGGAAACGGGGAGCTGTTTTTT. This translates into CASSLRGRGTSGGNGELFF.

In its sample, this clonotype was seen a few times. The chain combines TRBV24-1 with TRBJ2-1; tentative D call: TRBD1 (5 bases). Trimming shortened V by 6 bases and J by 9 bases, and 8 bases separated the two germline ends. Germline CDR1 is KGHDR and CDR2 is SFDVKD. The CDR3 is 11 amino acids. The CDR3 spells CATSQGGEQFF. The CDR3 coding sequence is TGTGCCACCAGTCAGGGTGGTGAGCAGTTCTTC.

This clonotype was found a few times. The rearrangement uses TRBV28 and TRBJ2-2; TRBD2 aligns across 7 bases. Looked up from germline, CDR1 is MDHEN and CDR2 is SYDVKM. The CDR3 length is 15 residues. V was clipped by 3 bases and J by 9 bases; unmatched bases: 10. CDR3 region: CASSFSRPAGRELFF. The CDR3 DNA is TGTGCCAGCAGTTTTTCCCGACCAGCGGGAAGGGAGCTGTTTTTT.